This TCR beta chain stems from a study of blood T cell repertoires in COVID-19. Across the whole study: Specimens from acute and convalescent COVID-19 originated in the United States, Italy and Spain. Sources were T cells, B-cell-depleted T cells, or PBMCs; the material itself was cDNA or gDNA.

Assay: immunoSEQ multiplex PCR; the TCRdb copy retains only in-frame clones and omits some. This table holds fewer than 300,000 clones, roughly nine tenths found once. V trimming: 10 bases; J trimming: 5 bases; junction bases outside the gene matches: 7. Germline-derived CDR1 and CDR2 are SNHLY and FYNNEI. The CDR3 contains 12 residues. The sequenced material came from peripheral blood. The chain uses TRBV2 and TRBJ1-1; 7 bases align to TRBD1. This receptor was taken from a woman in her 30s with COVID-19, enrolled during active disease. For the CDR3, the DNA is TGTGCCAAGATGACAGGGTGGACTGAAGCTTTCTTT. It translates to CAKMTGWTEAFF.